Listed here is a single TCR beta chain. Until they underwent thyroid surgery, no patient had received any treatment. The data belong to a study of metastatic and nonmetastatic thyroid tumors. The length of the CDR3 is 14 residues. Deletions cut 4 bases from V and 12 bases from J, with 23 bases between. CDR1 SGHRS and CDR2 YFSETQ come from the germline V gene. Via MiXCR, TCRdb re-called the PCR reads. Among over 35,000 clones listed, 17% were seen once. V usage is TRBV5-1 and J usage is TRBJ2-7; D is perhaps TRBD1 or TRBD2 (5 bases each). The clonotype was recovered from a female donor with papillary thyroid cancer or a benign thyroid nodule (not recorded which). Some clones in this sample may be carry-over from other donors' samples. What was sequenced was tumor tissue. The CDR3 is CASSPGTSKGVLYF. The CDR3, as DNA: TGCGCCAGCAGCCCCGGGACCTCGAAGGGCGTACTGTACTTC.